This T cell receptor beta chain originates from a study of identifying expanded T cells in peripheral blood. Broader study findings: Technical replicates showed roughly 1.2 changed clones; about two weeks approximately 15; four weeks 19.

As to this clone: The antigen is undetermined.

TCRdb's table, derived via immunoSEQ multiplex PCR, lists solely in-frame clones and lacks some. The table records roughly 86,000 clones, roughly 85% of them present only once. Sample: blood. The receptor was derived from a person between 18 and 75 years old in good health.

CDR3: CASSPALGDQPQHF. CDR3 coding DNA: TGTGCCAGCTCACCCGCACTTGGAGATCAGCCCCAGCATTTT. The chain combines TRBV18 with TRBJ1-5; no clear D. Trimming shortened V by 3 bases and J by 5 bases, and 11 bases separated the two germline ends. Germline CDR1 and CDR2: KGHSH and LQKENI. CDR3 size: 14 residues.